The source of this T cell receptor beta chain is a study of cytomegalovirus exposure and HLA in healthy donors. J lost 7 bases, V lost 3 bases, and 8 bases had no gene match. Per the germline V gene, CDR1 is LNHDA and CDR2 is SQIVND (reference sequence). This CDR3 region has 14 residues. Both 60 Vbeta primers and 13 Jbeta primers went into the PCR. Here immunoSEQ multiplex PCR was the method, and the copy in TCRdb shows in-frame clones only, minus some. The sample carries about 59,000 clones, roughly 90% recorded once. The chain couples TRBV19 to TRBJ1-1; TRBD1 agrees at 7 bases. The receptor comes from a man in his thirties or forties in good health and CMV-seropositive. Input material: PBMCs. The CDR3 DNA reads as TGTGCCAGTAGTATGTCAGGGGGTGTCGGTGAAGCTTTCTTT. Protein sequence: CASSMSGGVGEAFF.